This TCR beta chain comes out of a study of control samples from healthy donors and cancer patients. Only in-frame clones appear in the TCRdb table, and some are missing; sequencing was by immunoSEQ multiplex PCR. The sample has 75,000 to 95,000 clones; approximately 93% are singletons. Per the germline V gene, CDR1 is SGHKS and CDR2 is YYEKEE (reference sequence). Trimming removed 3 bases at V and 0 bases at J, with 15 bases between. This CDR3 is 16 amino acids long. This sequence joins TRBV5-5 and TRBJ2-5, with no clear D. This TCR was recovered from a woman aged 25 to 39 in good health. Sequenced input: blood. The CDR3 DNA reads TGTGCCAGCAGCTGGGCCTCGGTCCGGTACCAAGAGACCCAGTACTTC. Residues: CASSWASVRYQETQYF.